This T cell receptor (beta chain) was sequenced during a study of blood T cell repertoires in COVID-19. CDR1 is LGHNA, CDR2 YSLEER, per germline. V lost 0 bases and J lost 2; bases outside the gene matches: 4. This CDR3 is built from 16 residues. Produced via immunoSEQ multiplex PCR; TCRdb's table is partial and in-frame only. This sample has tens of thousands of clones, with about 90% found just once. This TCR was sampled from a human donor in a cohort sampled during active COVID-19. The rearrangement links TRBV4-3 to TRBJ2-5; TRBD2 matches 9 bases. Specimen: peripheral blood. In nucleotides, the CDR3 is TGCGCCAGCAGCCAAGATACAGCGGGGGGTCAAGAGACCCAGTACTTC. Translation gives CASSQDTAGGQETQYF.